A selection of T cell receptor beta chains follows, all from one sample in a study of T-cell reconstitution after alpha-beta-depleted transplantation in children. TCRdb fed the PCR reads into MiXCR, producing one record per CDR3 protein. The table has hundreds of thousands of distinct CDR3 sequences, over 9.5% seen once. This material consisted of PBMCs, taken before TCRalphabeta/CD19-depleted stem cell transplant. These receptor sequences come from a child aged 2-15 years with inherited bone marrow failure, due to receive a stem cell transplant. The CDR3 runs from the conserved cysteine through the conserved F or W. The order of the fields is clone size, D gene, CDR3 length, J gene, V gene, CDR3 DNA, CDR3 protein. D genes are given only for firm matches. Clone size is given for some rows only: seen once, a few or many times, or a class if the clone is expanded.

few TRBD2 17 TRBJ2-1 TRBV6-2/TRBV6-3 TGTGCCAGCAGTTACGGATACGGCGGGAGCCCGGTAAATGAGCAGTTCTTC CASSYGYGGSPVNEQFF
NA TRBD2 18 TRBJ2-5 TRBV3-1 TGTGCCAGCAGCCAAGATTGGGGGGGGAGCGGGCGGTCAGAGACCCAGTACTTC CASSQDWGGSGRSETQYF
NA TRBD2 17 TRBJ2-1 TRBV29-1 TGCAGCGTTCCCTCGTTAGGTAGCGGGAGTGGGGACAATGAGCAGTTCTTC CSVPSLGSGSGDNEQFF
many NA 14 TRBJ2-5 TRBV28 TGTGCCAGCGGAGAGCGGAGCCCCCAAGAGACCCAGTACTTC CASGERSPQETQYF
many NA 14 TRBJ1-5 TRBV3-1 TGTGCCAGCAGCCAAGATCACAGCAATCAGCCCCAGCATTTT CASSQDHSNQPQHF
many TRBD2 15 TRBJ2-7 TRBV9 TGTGCCAGCAGCCCAACGGGACTAGCGGTCTACGAGCAGTACTTC CASSPTGLAVYEQYF
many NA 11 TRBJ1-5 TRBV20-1 TGCAGTGCAGGGGACCCTGAGCCCCAGCATTTT CSAGDPEPQHF
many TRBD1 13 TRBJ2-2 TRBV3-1 TGTGCCAGCAGCCAAACAGGGGGCGGGGAGCTGTTTTTT CASSQTGGGELFF
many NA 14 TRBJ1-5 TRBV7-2 TGTGCCAGCAGCCAACAGGGCCCTTATCAGCCCCAGCATTTT CASSQQGPYQPQHF
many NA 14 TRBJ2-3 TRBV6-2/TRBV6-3 TGTGCCAGCAGATTGGGCAGGGGATTAGATACGCAGTATTTT CASRLGRGLDTQYF
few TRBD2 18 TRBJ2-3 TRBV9 TGTGCCAGCAGCGTAGACGCTAGCGGGAGGGCCGGGGCAGATACGCAGTATTTT CASSVDASGRAGADTQYF
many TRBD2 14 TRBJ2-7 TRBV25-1 TGTGCCAGCAGAAGAAGCGGGAGTATAGACGAGCAGTACTTC CASRRSGSIDEQYF
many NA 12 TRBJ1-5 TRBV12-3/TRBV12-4 TGTGCCAGCAGTTATGTCGGTTTGCCCCAGCATTTT CASSYVGLPQHF
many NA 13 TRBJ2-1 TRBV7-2 TGTGCCAGCAGCCTGTCACACTCGAATGAGCAGTTCTTC CASSLSHSNEQFF
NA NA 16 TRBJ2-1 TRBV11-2 TGTGCCAGCAGCCCCTTCATTAGCATTTCAGACAATGAGCAGTTCTTC CASSPFISISDNEQFF